The 22 T cell receptor beta chains reported below all come from one sample, sequenced in a study of T cell responses to AZD1222 COVID-19 vaccine. Assay used: immunoSEQ multiplex PCR; TCRdb lists only in-frame clones, some missing. The sample shows 95,000 to 110,000 clones, around 89% of them seen only once. The sequences come from peripheral blood, collected on day 0 of AZD1222 vaccination. These TCRs come from an adult in good health.

The chain carries TRBV6-5 and TRBJ1-5; D is possibly TRBD1 (6 bases). The length of the CDR3 is 15 residues. Trimming shortened V by 5 bases and J by 7 bases, and 18 bases separated the two germline ends. CDR1 MNHEY and CDR2 SVGAGI come from the germline V gene. The CDR3 loop is CASSPYPGQGQPQHF. CDR3 DNA sequence: TGTGCCAGCAGTCCGTACCCGGGACAAGGCCAGCCCCAGCATTTT.

V gene TRBV19 combines with J gene TRBJ2-3, with 9 bases that match TRBD2. The CDR3 extends over 15 amino acids. The germline CDR1 and CDR2 sequences are LNHDA and SQIVND (reference sequence). V lost 7 bases to trimming and J lost 4 bases; unmatched junction nucleotides: 9. The CDR3, as DNA: TGTGCCAGTAAACGGGCTAGCGGGACGCCAGATACGCAGTATTTT. Translated, it gives CASKRASGTPDTQYF.

The chain joins TRBV25-1 to TRBJ2-5; 12 nucleotides match TRBD2. V was clipped by 6 bases and J by 1 base; unmatched bases: 6. Looked up from germline, CDR1 is MGHDK and CDR2 is SYGVNS. CDR3 length: 16 amino acids. The CDR3 DNA follows: TGTGCCAGCAGGACTAGCGGGGGCAAGCCCCAAGAGACCCAGTACTTC. Translated: CASRTSGGKPQETQYF.

The chain recombines TRBV2 with TRBJ2-7, with no clear D. This CDR3 comprises 13 residues. Germline V gene lookup returns CDR1 SNHLY and CDR2 FYNNEI. V dropped 5 bases and J dropped 5 bases, with 13 bases sitting between them. The CDR3 sequence is CASSFGYPDEQYF. CDR3 bases: TGTGCCAGCAGTTTCGGGTACCCGGACGAGCAGTACTTC.

This clone was detected many times. V and J are TRBV6-4 and TRBJ2-1; no definite D call. V was shortened by 4 bases and J by 7 bases, with 11 bases between the two germline ends. Germline CDR1 and CDR2: MRHNA and SNTAGT. This CDR3 region has 13 residues. CDR3 sequence: CASSGSPSNEQFF. CDR3 sequence (DNA): TGTGCCAGCAGTGGATCTCCGAGTAATGAGCAGTTCTTC.

V and J are TRBV5-4 and TRBJ1-5; D is uncertain. Deletions cut 4 bases from V and 4 bases from J, with 9 bases between. The germline CDR1 and CDR2 sequences are SGHNT and YYREEE (reference sequence). The CDR3 spans 13 residues. Here the CDR3 DNA reads TGTGCCAGCAGCCTCGATGAAAATCAGCCCCAGCATTTT. Translation gives CASSLDENQPQHF.

The chain employs TRBV3-1 (or the pseudogene TRBV3-2) and TRBJ2-7; 10 bases are a match to TRBD1. V trimming: 4 bases; J trimming: 3 bases; junction bases outside the gene matches: 6. In germline, CDR1 is LGHDT, CDR2 YNNKEL (reference sequence). The CDR3 length is 15 residues. The CDR3 region is CASSLAGTGVYEQYF. CDR3 bases: TGTGCCAGCAGCCTGGCCGGGACAGGGGTCTACGAGCAGTACTTC.

The rearrangement joins TRBV30 to TRBJ2-7; D call uncertain. From germline, CDR1 is GTSNPN and CDR2 SVGIG (reference sequence). The V and J ends lost 0 bases and 3 bases respectively, with 12 bases between them. The CDR3 is 14 amino acids. The chain's CDR3 is CAWSVGGSFYEQYF. CDR3 in DNA: TGTGCCTGGAGTGTGGGCGGTTCCTTCTACGAGCAGTACTTC.

The chain is built from TRBV7-8 and TRBJ2-7; 9 bases line up with TRBD1. The CDR3 runs 16 residues. Germline CDR1 reads SGHVS; CDR2 reads FQNEAQ. With 4 bases clipped from V and 5 bases from J, the junction kept 12 bases outside the gene matches. CDR3 sequence reads: CASSSPLRDRDDEQYF. CDR3 nucleotide sequence: TGTGCCAGCAGCTCTCCGCTACGGGACAGGGACGACGAGCAGTACTTC.

The V and J genes are TRBV9 and TRBJ1-3; a possible D gene is TRBD1 (5 bases). Germline V gene sequence: CDR1 SGDLS, CDR2 YYNGEE. The CDR3 runs to 16 residues. V lost 0 bases and J lost 7, with 17 bases in between. Here the CDR3 DNA reads TGTGCCAGCAGCGTAGGAGTCGCTCTGGGGCAGAACACCATATATTTT. Its translation: CASSVGVALGQNTIYF.

The chain employs TRBV30 and TRBJ2-6, with 10 bases that match TRBD1. V lost 1 base and J lost 0; bases outside the gene matches: 3. The CDR3 consists of 17 residues. Germline CDR1 and CDR2: GTSNPN and SVGIG (reference sequence). The CDR3 region is CAWSGDRGPSGANVLTF. CDR3 DNA: TGTGCCTGGAGTGGGGACAGGGGACCCTCTGGGGCCAACGTCCTGACTTTC.

This clone was detected only a few times. This chain links TRBV20-1 with TRBJ2-2; TRBD2 agrees at 10 bases. V was pared by 3 bases and J by 6 bases, with 4 bases of the junction left unmatched. This CDR3 has 14 residues. From germline, CDR1 is DFQATT and CDR2 SNEGSKA (reference sequence). The CDR3 loop reads CSASLAGEAGELFF. The DNA of the CDR3 is TGCAGTGCTAGTCTAGCGGGAGAGGCCGGGGAGCTGTTTTTT.

The gene calls are TRBV28 and TRBJ1-4, with a weak D call TRBD1 (5 bases). Trimming took off 7 bases at V and 7 bases at J, with 7 bases between the two ends. The V gene's germline CDR1 is MDHEN and CDR2 SYDVKM. CDR3 length equals 11 residues. This CDR3 is CASTGGEKLFF. The CDR3 DNA follows: TGTGCCAGCACCGGGGGTGAAAAACTGTTTTTT.

The chain has TRBV28 and TRBJ2-6; 7 nucleotides agree with TRBD1. V trimming: 5 bases; J trimming: 4 bases; junction bases outside the gene matches: 2. The CDR3 is 14 residues long. Germline values: CDR1 MDHEN, CDR2 SYDVKM. The CDR3 region has the DNA TGTGCCAGCAGTAAAGGGGGCGGGGCCAACGTCCTGACTTTC. Amino acid sequence: CASSKGGGANVLTF.

The rearrangement uses TRBV28 and TRBJ2-6; 8 nucleotides agree with TRBD2. V was pared by 7 bases and J by 4 bases, with 6 bases of the junction left unmatched. The CDR3 extends over 15 amino acids. CDR1 is MDHEN and CDR2 is SYDVKM in the germline V gene. DNA for the CDR3: TGTGCCAGCACCTCGGGGGGGCAAGGGGCCAACGTCCTGACTTTC. This encodes CASTSGGQGANVLTF. Full variable domain (missing parts from reference TRBV28 and TRBJ2-6): DVKVTQSSRYLVKRTGEKVFLECVQDMDHENMFWYRQDPGLGLRLIYFSYDVKMKEKGDIPEGYSVSREKKERFSLILESASTNQTSMYLCASTSGGQGANVLTFGAGSRLTVL.

The V gene is TRBV10-3, the J gene TRBJ2-3; 10 bases are shared with TRBD1. The CDR3 contains 17 residues. The V gene's germline CDR1 is ENHRY and CDR2 SYGVKD. Trimming cost V 3 bases and J 6 bases; bases outside gene matches: 12. The CDR3 nucleotides are TGTGCCATCAGTGATGTGGACAGGGGGGGACCTGGGGATACGCAGTATTTT. Protein: CAISDVDRGGPGDTQYF.

This chain links TRBV5-5 with TRBJ2-7, with D possibly being TRBD1 (6 bases). The CDR3 runs 16 residues. The ends were cut back, 4 bases at V and 6 bases at J, with 23 bases in the middle. Germline V gene lookup returns CDR1 SGHKS and CDR2 YYEKEE (reference sequence). The CDR3 region is CASSARTETTLGEQYF. In DNA form, the CDR3 reads TGTGCCAGCAGCGCCAGGACAGAGACCACCCTAGGCGAGCAGTACTTC.

This clone was observed once. This chain uses TRBV20-1 with TRBJ2-3; possibly TRBD2 for D (5 bases). Trimming took off 1 base at V and 6 bases at J, with 5 bases between the two ends. Germline V gene lookup returns CDR1 DFQATT and CDR2 SNEGSKA (reference sequence). CDR3 length: 11 amino acids. The DNA for the CDR3 is TGCAGTGCTAGAGTAGCGGATACGCAGTATTTT. It encodes CSARVADTQYF.

The V call is TRBV28, the J call TRBJ1-6; D unresolved. The ends were cut back, 6 bases at V and 9 bases at J, with 12 bases in the middle. The germline V gene encodes CDR1 MDHEN and CDR2 SYDVKM. This CDR3 has 13 amino acids. The CDR3 coding sequence is TGTGCCAGCAGATCAGCCTGGTCTTCACCCCTCCACTTT. Translating gives CASRSAWSSPLHF.

The chain has TRBV5-5 and TRBJ1-5; 8 bases align to TRBD1. This CDR3 region has 15 residues. V lost 0 bases to trimming and J lost 3 bases; unmatched junction nucleotides: 2. Germline V gene lookup returns CDR1 SGHKS and CDR2 YYEKEE (reference sequence). In nucleotides, the CDR3 is TGTGCCAGCAGCTTGGGACAGGGGATCAATCAGCCCCAGCATTTT. This codes for CASSLGQGINQPQHF.

The chain combines TRBV18 with TRBJ1-5; no definite D call. Germline CDR1 and CDR2: KGHSH and LQKENI. The CDR3 has 14 residues. The V and J ends lost 2 bases and 6 bases respectively, with 11 bases between them. The CDR3 reads CASSPSFGSQPQHF. The CDR3 nucleotides are TGTGCCAGCTCACCATCTTTCGGGAGTCAGCCCCAGCATTTT.

The chain is built from TRBV28 and TRBJ1-5; no clear D. The V gene lost 3 bases and the J gene lost 7 bases, with 16 bases spanning the gap. Germline values: CDR1 MDHEN, CDR2 SYDVKM. The CDR3 is 15 amino acids. CDR3 loop: CASSLTHPTGQPQHF. DNA for the CDR3: TGTGCCAGCAGTTTGACCCACCCGACCGGGCAGCCCCAGCATTTT.